A single TCR beta chain is shown here with its context. The clone's antigen remains unknown. One end of the junction does not line up with germline, which may come from a read error. This sample was taken from a study of shared T cell receptors in the human thymus (dated by TCRdb to the early 2020s). Background for the entire study: The study examined how self-reactive, shared T-cell receptor alpha chains are generated in the human thymus.

The cysteine opens and the phenylalanine closes a CDR3 of 8 amino acids. The sequence is cut down to CDR3 DNA, 24 bases in frame from base 1. According to the germline V gene, CDR1 reads SNHLY and CDR2 reads FYNNEI. Library preparation used the immunoSEQ multiplex PCR assay. TCRdb provides this immuneACCESS table in a form limited to in-frame rearrangements. Some clones are lacking; in checked studies, under half of them reflect an unresolved V gene, and why the rest are absent is not known. A total of about 380,000 clones appear in this sample, approximately 95% of them only once. The top ten clonotypes cover roughly 0.021% of the sample.

The sequence derives from a human donor. The sequence links TRBV2 to TRBJ2-7; the D region possibly corresponds to TRBD2 (5 bases align). The sequencing input was thymocytes. CDR3 loop: CASSERDF. In nucleotides, the sequence is TGTGCCAGCAGCGAGAGGGACTTC. With all but the CDR3 taken from the reference TRBV2 and TRBJ2-7 genes, the full variable domain is: EPEVTQTPSHQVTQMGQEVILRCVPISNHLYFYWYRQILGQKVEFLVSFYNNEISEKSEIFDDQFSVERPDGSNFTLKIRSTKLEDSAMYFCASSERDFGPGTRLTVT.